This is a list of T cell receptor beta chains from one sample in a study of a mutant IDH1 vaccine in newly diagnosed glioma. Antigen specificity for these receptors is unknown. Profiled with immunoSEQ multiplex PCR; TCRdb holds only in-frame clones, not every one. Here the sample spans about 38,000 clones, roughly 76% being singletons. The sequencing used PBMCs, collected from a glioma patient whose treatment included an IDH1 peptide vaccine. The receptors stem from a man in his forties with glioma. Each CDR3 is given with its conserved first and last residue. D genes are given only for firm matches. Clone size is not always given. Where it is, it says once, few, many or a class for expanded clones.

TRBV11-2	.	.	TRBJ2-7	TGTGCCAGCAGCTTAAAGGTATGGGGTCAGGGTTACGAGCAGTACTTC	CASSLKVWGQGYEQYF
TRBV7-2	.	.	TRBJ2-7	TGTGCCAGCAGGCTCATGGGGAGCTCCTACGAGCAGTACTTC	CASRLMGSSYEQYF
TRBV4-2	.	.	TRBJ1-1	TGTGCCAGCACCCCCCAAGTAACCTCGGGGGCTGAAGCTTTCTTT	CASTPQVTSGAEAFF
TRBV5-5	.	.	TRBJ2-5	TGTGCCAGCAGCCCTCCTAGGCGGGTTCCAGAGACCCAGTACTTC	CASSPPRRVPETQYF
TRBV9	.	.	TRBJ2-7	TGTGCCAGCAGCGTCGCTGCCGTAAGCTACGAGCAGTACTTC	CASSVAAVSYEQYF
TRBV19	TRBD1	.	TRBJ1-5	TGTGCCAGTAGTGGGACAGGGGGAAATCAGCCCCAGCATTTT	CASSGTGGNQPQHF
TRBV19	TRBD1	.	TRBJ2-1	TGTGCCAGTAGCGCGGACAGGAGCTCCTACAATGAGCAGTTCTTC	CASSADRSSYNEQFF
TRBV7-2	.	.	TRBJ1-5	TGTGCCAGCAGCTTACCTTACAATCAGCCCCAGCATTTT	CASSLPYNQPQHF
TRBV7-9	.	.	TRBJ2-5	TGTGCCAGCAGCCCACAAGAGACCCAGTACTTC	CASSPQETQYF
TRBV15	TRBD2	.	TRBJ2-5	TGTGCCACCAGCAGCGGCAGCGGGGGGGCCGGGGAGACCCAGTACTTC	CATSSGSGGAGETQYF
TRBV12-5	.	.	TRBJ2-2	TGTGCTAGTGGTTTGGGACTGAGACACACCGGGGAGCTGTTTTTT	CASGLGLRHTGELFF
TRBV2	.	.	TRBJ2-2	TGTGCCAGCAGGCCCGGGACGTTGCCCGGGGAGCTGTTTTTT	CASRPGTLPGELFF
TRBV10-3	.	.	TRBJ2-1	TGTGCCATCAGTGAGTCGGGCGGGGGCTCGAACAATGAGCAGTTCTTC	CAISESGGGSNNEQFF
TRBV19	.	.	TRBJ1-2	TGTGCCAGTAGTCCCGACAGGTTCTCCCTCTATGGCTACACCTTC	CASSPDRFSLYGYTF
TRBV19	.	few	TRBJ1-6	TGTGCCAGTAGTATTATCGGTTATAATTCACCCCTCCACTTT	CASSIIGYNSPLHF
TRBV5-6	.	once	TRBJ1-2	TGTGCCAGCAGAGTAGGGACCCTAGGCTACACCTTC	CASRVGTLGYTF
TRBV6-1	.	.	TRBJ1-4	TGTGCCAGCCAGGAGTCAGGGATTATTGAAAAACTGTTTTTT	CASQESGIIEKLFF
TRBV7-2	.	.	TRBJ2-6	TGTGCCAGCAGCCCCAAGTGGGCAGGACAGAGTCCTGGGGCCAACGTCCTGACTTTC	CASSPKWAGQSPGANVLTF
TRBV30	.	.	TRBJ2-7	TGTGCCTGGAGCCGACGGAGGGGGGGCCTGTACGAGCAGTACTTC	CAWSRRRGGLYEQYF
TRBV7-8	TRBD1	.	TRBJ1-1	TGTGCCAGCAGCTCCGGACAGGGGGTAACTGAAGCTTTCTTT	CASSSGQGVTEAFF
TRBV27	TRBD2	.	TRBJ2-1	TGTGCCAGCAGTAGAACTAGCGGGATGCCCTCCTACAATGAGCAGTTCTTC	CASSRTSGMPSYNEQFF
TRBV15	.	.	TRBJ1-1	TGTGCCACCAGCGGTGAGGACCGTCGAAACACTGAAGCTTTCTTT	CATSGEDRRNTEAFF
TRBV19	TRBD1	few	TRBJ1-1	TGTGCCAGTAGAGACACAGGGGTCACTGAAGCTTTCTTT	CASRDTGVTEAFF
TRBV7-2	TRBD2	.	TRBJ2-7	TGTGCCAGCAACGCAGCGGGAGGGATGTACGGGCAGTACTTC	CASNAAGGMYGQYF
TRBV7-9	TRBD2	.	TRBJ2-3	TGTGCCAGCAGTAGGGGACTAGCAGACACAGATACGCAGTATTTT	CASSRGLADTDTQYF
TRBV4-3	.	once	TRBJ1-5	TGCGCCAGCAGCCAAGCTAGCAATCAGCCCCAGCATTTT	CASSQASNQPQHF
TRBV7-2	.	.	TRBJ1-5	TGTGCCAGCAGCTTATCGTCGGACGCCTATCAGCCCCAGCATTTT	CASSLSSDAYQPQHF
TRBV27	.	.	TRBJ2-5	TGTGCCAGCAGTCCCGTAGATACGCCCTCCCTCAGGGCCCAGTACTTC	CASSPVDTPSLRAQYF
TRBV29-1	.	.	TRBJ2-2	TGCAGCGTTAAAGGACAGAAGAACACCGGGGAGCTGTTTTTT	CSVKGQKNTGELFF
TRBV19	.	few	TRBJ1-1	TGTGCCAGTAGTATCACAGAGAACACTGAAGCTTTCTTT	CASSITENTEAFF
TRBV28	.	.	TRBJ2-7	TGTGCCAGCAGTCCTGGGGCAGTCTACGAGCAGTACTTC	CASSPGAVYEQYF
TRBV5-1	.	.	TRBJ1-2	TGCGCCAGCAGCTTGGGTCGTCAGGACTATGGCTACACCTTC	CASSLGRQDYGYTF
TRBV7-9	.	.	TRBJ2-7	TGTGCCAGCAGCTTGGATCGACGAGGGGGTCCCTACGAGCAGTACTTC	CASSLDRRGGPYEQYF
TRBV18	.	.	TRBJ1-2	TGTGCCAGCTCACAAGGCCAGTCAGGGGCCTTCTATGGCTACACCTTC	CASSQGQSGAFYGYTF
TRBV23-1	.	.	TRBJ2-3	TGCGCCAGCAGTCAATGCACCACAGATACGCAGTATTTT	CASSQCTTDTQYF
TRBV19	TRBD2	.	TRBJ2-1	TGTGCCAGTAGTATAAGGGCGGTTAGACTAGCGGGAAACAATGAGCAGTTCTTC	CASSIRAVRLAGNNEQFF
TRBV5-4	.	once	TRBJ1-3	TGTGCCAGCAGCCCCAAGGGAGCAAACACCATATATTTT	CASSPKGANTIYF
TRBV29-1	.	few	TRBJ1-2	TGCAGCGCGGGGACGAGGGAGGACTATGGCTACACCTTC	CSAGTREDYGYTF
TRBV18	.	.	TRBJ2-7	TGTGCCAGCTCACAAGACGTAGCCTACGAGCAGTACTTC	CASSQDVAYEQYF
TRBV7-6	.	.	TRBJ2-1	TGTGCCAGCAGCTCACCTCCAGACGGGCTCAATGAGCAGTTCTTC	CASSSPPDGLNEQFF
TRBV2	TRBD1	.	TRBJ2-2	TGTGCCAGCAGTGATATTGGACAGGGGAAGGACACCGGGGAGCTGTTTTTT	CASSDIGQGKDTGELFF
TRBV18	TRBD2	.	TRBJ2-1	TGTGCCAGCTCACCACGGACTAGCGGGGGGTCTTTGTTCGATGAGCAGTTCTTC	CASSPRTSGGSLFDEQFF
TRBV11-2	.	.	TRBJ1-1	TGTGCCAGCAGCTTACCCACCGGGACAAACACTGAAGCTTTCTTT	CASSLPTGTNTEAFF
TRBV27	.	.	TRBJ2-7	TGTGCCAGCAGTTTTCGGGGATCCCCCTACGAGCAGTACTTC	CASSFRGSPYEQYF
TRBV11-1	.	once	TRBJ2-1	TGTGCCAGCAGCCCCGGCGCGTCTAGCGCCCCCGAAGAGCAGTTCTTC	CASSPGASSAPEEQFF
TRBV9	.	.	TRBJ1-3	TGTGCCAGCAGCGATCCGGGAGATCTAGTGCTAGGAAACACCATATATTTT	CASSDPGDLVLGNTIYF
TRBV30	.	few	TRBJ1-4	TGTGCCTTCGAGGGTCCAACTAATGAAAAACTGTTTTTT	CAFEGPTNEKLFF
TRBV15	TRBD1	.	TRBJ1-4	TGTGCCACCAGCACAGGGGGCCGGAATGAAAAACTGTTTTTT	CATSTGGRNEKLFF
TRBV10-3	.	.	TRBJ2-2	TGTGCCACGGGAGCGGAGGGGCTGAACACCGGGGAGCTGTTTTTT	CATGAEGLNTGELFF
TRBV4-2	.	.	TRBJ1-2	TGTGCCAGCAGCCAAGAACGGGTCAGGGGAGACTATGGCTACACCTTC	CASSQERVRGDYGYTF
TRBV29-1	TRBD1	.	TRBJ2-4	TGCAGCGTTGGAACAGGGGGAAAAAAAAACATTCAGTACTTC	CSVGTGGKKNIQYF
TRBV5-1	TRBD2	.	TRBJ2-7	TGCGCCAGCAGCTTGGCGGGGGGTGAAAGTTACGAGCAGTACTTC	CASSLAGGESYEQYF
TRBV6-1	TRBD1	few	TRBJ1-5	TGTGCCAGCAGTGTGCGAGGGACAGGGTCTCAGCCCCAGCATTTT	CASSVRGTGSQPQHF
TRBV2	TRBD2	few	TRBJ2-1	TGTGCCAGCATGGTAGCGGGGACCCCCTACAATGAGCAGTTCTTC	CASMVAGTPYNEQFF
TRBV28	.	.	TRBJ1-4	TGTGCCAGCAGTTTATTGGAGGGGTTTGCAACTAATGAAAAACTGTTTTTT	CASSLLEGFATNEKLFF
TRBV7-2	.	.	TRBJ1-2	TGTGCCAGCAGCTTAGTCCCCGCCGGACAGAACTATGGCTACACCTTC	CASSLVPAGQNYGYTF
TRBV28	TRBD1	.	TRBJ2-1	TGTGCCAGCAGTGTTACCGGGACAGGGGTTACGGATGAGCAGTTCTTC	CASSVTGTGVTDEQFF
TRBV7-2	.	.	TRBJ2-5	TGTGCCAGCAGCTTCGGGGGGCGGGAGACCCAGTACTTC	CASSFGGRETQYF
TRBV7-6	TRBD1	.	TRBJ2-5	TGTGCCAGCAGCTTAGTTACCAGGGGGCGCCGGGAGACCCAGTACTTC	CASSLVTRGRRETQYF
TRBV6-1	.	.	TRBJ1-2	TGTGCCAGCAGTCAGGGGTCTAACTATGGCTACACCTTC	CASSQGSNYGYTF